These 9 T cell receptor beta chains were sequenced from one sample in a study of cytomegalovirus exposure and HLA in healthy donors. The study ran its PCR with 60 Vbeta and 13 Jbeta primers. TCRdb's copy holds only in-frame clones and misses some; the assay was immunoSEQ multiplex PCR. The profile shows under 150,000 clones, 70% to 80% of them singletons. Source material: PBMCs. The receptors stem from a male donor in good health and CMV-seronegative.

V and J are TRBV19 and TRBJ1-5; 7 positions match TRBD1. This CDR3 has 16 residues. V trimming: 6 bases; J trimming: 2 bases; junction bases outside the gene matches: 10. In germline, CDR1 is LNHDA, CDR2 SQIVND (reference sequence). The CDR3 DNA follows: TGTGCCAGTAGGCATTTACAGGGGACGGGCAATCAGCCCCAGCATTTT. Its translation is CASRHLQGTGNQPQHF.

The V call is TRBV5-6, the J call TRBJ1-2, with 10 bases lining up with TRBD1. The germline V gene encodes CDR1 SGHDT and CDR2 YYEEEE. The junction had 6 bases not matched to a gene; V was cut back by 5 bases and J by 8 bases. The CDR3 is made up of 13 amino acids. The CDR3: CASSLTGGEGYTF. The CDR3 DNA is TGTGCCAGCAGTTTGACAGGGGGCGAAGGCTACACCTTC. The full variable domain, in which reference TRBV5-6 and TRBJ1-2 provide the parts outside the CDR3, is DAGVTQSPTHLIKTRGQQVTLRCSPKSGHDTVSWYQQALGQGPQFIFQYYEEEERQRGNFPDRFSGHQFPNYSSELNVNALLLGDSALYLCASSLTGGEGYTFGSGTRLTVV.

The chain has TRBV7-8 and TRBJ1-1; D might be TRBD1 (6 bases). Trimming left V 3 bases short and J 6 bases short, with 14 bases between. Germline assignment: CDR1 SGHVS and CDR2 FQNEAQ. The CDR3 runs to 14 residues. The CDR3 protein is CASSFREGVAEAFF. The CDR3 DNA sequence: TGTGCCAGCAGCTTTAGGGAGGGGGTCGCTGAAGCTTTCTTT.

The chain uses TRBV6-1 and TRBJ1-3; 7 bases map to TRBD1. With V trimmed by 5 bases and J by 0 bases, 1 base remained unmatched. CDR1 and CDR2 (germline): MNHNS, SASEGT. The CDR3 has 14 amino acids. CDR3 nucleotides: TGTGCCAGCAGTCCAGGGGGCTCTGGAAACACCATATATTTT. As protein: CASSPGGSGNTIYF.

This clone was observed a few times. The chain links TRBV7-9 to TRBJ1-2; weak D call: TRBD1 (5 bases). The ends were cut back, 1 base at V and 6 bases at J, with 9 bases in the middle. The CDR3 loop spans 13 amino acids. In germline, CDR1 is SEHNR, CDR2 FQNEAQ (reference sequence). CDR3 loop: CASSLVQDHGYTF. CDR3 DNA sequence: TGTGCCAGCAGCTTAGTACAGGACCATGGCTACACCTTC.

The gene calls are TRBV9 and TRBJ1-3; no definite D call. Germline lookup yields CDR1 SGDLS and CDR2 YYNGEE. The CDR3 is 14 amino acids. The V end lost 7 bases, the J end lost 3 bases, and 14 bases lay between the germline ends. This CDR3 is CASARSDLGNTIYF. CDR3 nucleotide sequence: TGTGCCAGCGCCCGAAGCGACCTTGGAAACACCATATATTTT. The full variable domain, completed using reference TRBV9 and TRBJ1-3, is DSGVTQTPKHLITATGQRVTLRCSPRSGDLSVYWYQQSLDQGLQFLIQYYNGEERAKGNILERFSAQQFPDLHSELNLSSLELGDSALYFCASARSDLGNTIYFGEGSWLTVV.

The J gene is TRBJ2-6, the V gene TRBV28; TRBD1 is a possible D gene (6 bases). Per the germline V gene, CDR1 is MDHEN and CDR2 is SYDVKM. The V end lost 6 bases, the J end lost 0 bases, and 12 bases lay between the germline ends. The CDR3 has 16 residues. Written as DNA, the CDR3 is TGTGCCAGCAGAGGGGGTTGGGGCTCTGGGGCCAACGTCCTGACTTTC. Protein: CASRGGWGSGANVLTF. The full variable domain, rest sourced from reference TRBV28 and TRBJ2-6, is DVKVTQSSRYLVKRTGEKVFLECVQDMDHENMFWYRQDPGLGLRLIYFSYDVKMKEKGDIPEGYSVSREKKERFSLILESASTNQTSMYLCASRGGWGSGANVLTFGAGSRLTVL.

The chain employs TRBV5-1 and TRBJ2-1; weak D call: TRBD2 (6 bases). V was clipped by 4 bases and J by 7 bases, with 21 bases between them. The CDR3 is 16 residues long. Germline V lookup: CDR1 SGHRS, CDR2 YFSETQ. DNA for the CDR3: TGCGCCAGCAGCCCTGGGGCGGGGATACTAGCTAATGAGCAGTTCTTC. Amino acids: CASSPGAGILANEQFF. Together with reference TRBV5-1 and TRBJ2-1, the CDR3 gives the full variable domain: KAGVTQTPRYLIKTRGQQVTLSCSPISGHRSVSWYQQTPGQGLQFLFEYFSETQRNKGNFPGRFSGRQFSNSRSEMNVSTLELGDSALYLCASSPGAGILANEQFFGPGTRLTVL.

The chain carries TRBV10-3 and TRBJ1-2, with 8 bases fitting TRBD1. Unmatched junction bases numbered 11, after V lost 10 bases and J lost 4 bases. CDR1 and CDR2 (germline): ENHRY, SYGVKD. The CDR3 is 14 residues long. In DNA, the CDR3 is TGTGCCACCAGCTCGGGGACAGGCGGCTATGGCTACACCTTC. It yields the protein CATSSGTGGYGYTF.